Given below is one TCR beta chain in context. The V gene's germline CDR1 is LNHDA and CDR2 SQIVND (reference sequence). The CDR3 is 14 residues long. V lost 2 bases, J lost 7 bases, and 9 bases lay in between. This sample is drawn from a study of blood T cell repertoires in COVID-19. At the level of the study: Sample material is recorded as cDNA or gDNA derived from T cells, B-cell-depleted T cells, or PBMCs.

Using immunoSEQ multiplex PCR, the repertoire was profiled, and TCRdb retains in-frame clones only, with some absent. Of about 220,000 clones in the sample, roughly 90% were seen once. This receptor was obtained from a man aged 35-49 years with active or convalescent COVID-19. The chain has TRBV19 and TRBJ1-6; D gene uncertain. Sequencing was performed on peripheral blood. CDR3: CASSIYGGNSPLHF. The CDR3 nucleotides are TGTGCCAGTAGTATATACGGCGGGAATTCACCCCTCCACTTT.